Sequencing of this T cell receptor beta chain was carried out in a study of shared clonotypes between healthy human individuals. Study-wide findings and caveats: Generally, naive subsets (rather than memory subsets) showed larger estimated richness. Genetic and exposure-history diversity was limited by the small donor number. Rarefaction indicated that sorted-subset sequencing remained incomplete although depth was large.

Sequencing was performed with immunoSEQ multiplex PCR; in TCRdb, only in-frame clones are kept and a portion is missing. This sample has over a million clones, with roughly 95% found just once. Notes on this clone: Its antigen remains unknown.

The V gene's germline CDR1 is GTSNPN and CDR2 SVGIG (reference sequence). V was clipped by 3 bases and J by 6 bases; unmatched bases: 8. The length of the CDR3 is 14 residues. Sequenced input: naive CD4+ T cells sorted from blood. This sample's subset: CD45RA+ positively selected. The chain employs TRBV30 and TRBJ2-7; 10 nucleotides align to TRBD1. This TCR derives from a man aged 25 to 40 in good health. The CDR3 loop is CAWRIDRGPGEQYF. The DNA of the CDR3 is TGTGCCTGGAGGATTGACAGGGGGCCTGGCGAGCAGTACTTC. Full variable domain (outside the CDR3, taken from reference TRBV30 and TRBJ2-7): SQTIHQWPATLVQPVGSPLSLECTVEGTSNPNLYWYRQAAGRGLQLLFYSVGIGQISSEVPQNLSASRPQDRQFILSSKKLLLSDSGFYLCAWRIDRGPGEQYFGPGTRLTVT.